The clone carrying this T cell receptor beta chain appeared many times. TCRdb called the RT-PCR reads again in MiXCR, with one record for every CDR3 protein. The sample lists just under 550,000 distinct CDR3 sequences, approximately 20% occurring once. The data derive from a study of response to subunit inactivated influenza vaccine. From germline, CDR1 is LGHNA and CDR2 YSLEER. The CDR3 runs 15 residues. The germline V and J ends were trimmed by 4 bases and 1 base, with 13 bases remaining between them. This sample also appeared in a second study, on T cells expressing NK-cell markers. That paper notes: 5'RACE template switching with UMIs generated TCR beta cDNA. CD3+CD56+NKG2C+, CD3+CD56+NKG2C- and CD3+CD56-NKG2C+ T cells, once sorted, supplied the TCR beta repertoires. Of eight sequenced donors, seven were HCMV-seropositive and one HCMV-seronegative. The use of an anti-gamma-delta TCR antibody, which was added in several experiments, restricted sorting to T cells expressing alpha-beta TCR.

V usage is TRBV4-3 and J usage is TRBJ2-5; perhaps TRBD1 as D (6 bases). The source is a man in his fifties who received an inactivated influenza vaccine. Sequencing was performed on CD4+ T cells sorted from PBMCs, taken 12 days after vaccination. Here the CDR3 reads CASSRHREGQETQYF. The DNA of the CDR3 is TGCGCCAGCAGCCGGCACAGGGAAGGCCAAGAGACCCAGTACTTC.